These 25 T cell receptor beta chains came from one sample sequenced in a study of human T cells and chemical hapten exposure. Documented time point: patch test 3, about 24 weeks after DPC sensitization. Treatment of the sample: therapeutic diphenylcyclopropenone sensitization with weekly scalp DPC. TCRdb reanalysed the RACE reads using MiXCR and keeps one entry per CDR3 protein. The repertoire includes about 160,000 distinct CDR3 sequences, 25% to 35% of them detected once, and around 2.3% sits in the top ten. Sequencing was performed on whole blood, taken in connection with sensitization to the hapten diphenylcyclopropenone (DPC). Receptors were obtained from a woman under 30 with alopecia areata. Some clones in this sample may be carry-over from other donors' samples.

This clonotype was observed a handful of times. The CDR3 here is CAIREREDLSYEQYF. DNA of the CDR3: TGTGCCATCAGAGAGCGGGAGGACCTCTCCTACGAGCAGTACTTC. J is TRBJ2-7 and V is TRBV10-3; TRBD2 matches 9 bases. This CDR3 region has 15 residues. With 6 bases clipped from V and 0 bases from J, the junction kept 6 bases outside the gene matches. Germline V gene sequence: CDR1 ENHRY, CDR2 SYGVKD.

For this clonotype: The germline gene is not matched at one end of the junction; a read error may be the cause. V usage is TRBV4-1 and J usage is TRBJ2-5; D perhaps matches TRBD2 (6 bases). The CDR3 is made up of 14 amino acids. Germline V CDR1 and CDR2: MGHRA, YSYEKL. CDR3 nucleotide sequence: TGCGCCAGCAGCCAAGATACCCTCACTAGCCCAATAATATTC. Translating gives CASSQDTLTSPIIF.

This clonotype was observed a few times. The rearrangement uses TRBV4-3 and TRBJ2-3, with 8 bases that match TRBD2. The CDR3 loop spans 17 amino acids. Germline CDR1 is LGHNA and CDR2 is YSLEER. The ends lost 0 bases at V and 3 bases at J; junction bases unmatched: 8. The CDR3 coding sequence is TGCGCCAGCAGCCAAGAACACGGGGGGGCGGGGACAGATACGCAGTATTTT. Protein sequence: CASSQEHGGAGTDTQYF.

This rearrangement joins TRBV7-2 to TRBJ2-1, with D hard to call. There are 13 residues in the CDR3. CDR1 is SGHTA and CDR2 is FQGNSA in the germline V gene. V lost 1 base to trimming and J lost 12 bases, with 13 bases between them. The CDR3 coding sequence is TGTGCCAGCAGCTTAGGCCCTTCAAGTGGGCAGTTCTTC. Its protein product is CASSLGPSSGQFF.

V gene TRBV12-3 or TRBV12-4 combines with J gene TRBJ2-7; 9 positions agree with TRBD1. The CDR3 sequence is 14 residues long. The V gene end was trimmed by 4 bases and the J gene end by 5 bases; junction bases not matched to a gene: 6. The CDR3, as DNA: TGTGCCAGCAGTTGGGGGACAGGGTCGAACGAGCAGTACTTC. This sequence encodes CASSWGTGSNEQYF.

This clonotype showed up just a few times. V usage is TRBV4-1 and J usage is TRBJ2-1, with TRBD1 identical over 7 bases. Germline V gene sequence: CDR1 MGHRA, CDR2 YSYEKL. The CDR3 extends over 15 amino acids. Trimming removed 4 bases from V and 10 bases from J; junction bases left unmatched: 13. CDR3 in DNA: TGCGCCAGCAGCCCCCGCCGACAGGGTCTCAACGAGCAGTTCTTC. It codes for CASSPRRQGLNEQFF.

The chain recombines TRBV19 with TRBJ2-3; TRBD2 agrees at 8 bases. With 6 bases clipped from V and 0 bases from J, the junction kept 11 bases outside the gene matches. Germline V gene sequence: CDR1 LNHDA, CDR2 SQIVND (reference sequence). The CDR3 loop spans 17 amino acids. CDR3 residues: CASSRSGPSGSTDTQYF. DNA for the CDR3: TGTGCCAGTAGCAGATCGGGTCCTAGCGGGAGCACAGATACGCAGTATTTT.

This clonotype was picked up one time. The chain has TRBV6-5 and TRBJ1-6; no firm D call. Germline values: CDR1 MNHEY, CDR2 SVGAGI. V was trimmed by 0 bases and J by 6 bases, leaving 9 bases between them. This CDR3 has 15 amino acids. The CDR3: CASSYSRAFNSPLHF. The CDR3 nucleotides read TGTGCCAGCAGTTACTCACGGGCTTTTAATTCACCCCTCCACTTT.

The chain combines TRBV7-2 with TRBJ2-3; D remains unclear. CDR3 size: 15 residues. V was cut by 5 bases and J by 1 base, with 13 bases left in between. The germline V gene has CDR1 SGHTA and CDR2 FQGNSA. The CDR3 sequence: CASSPAPRRTDTQYF. DNA for the CDR3: TGTGCCAGCAGCCCCGCCCCGAGACGCACAGATACGCAGTATTTT.

This clonotype was detected only a few times. The CDR3 reads CASSARAQELRDNEQFF. The CDR3 nucleotides are TGTGCCAGCAGTGCAAGAGCACAGGAATTAAGGGACAATGAGCAGTTCTTC. The chain employs TRBV2 and TRBJ2-1, with TRBD1 as a possible D gene (5 bases). The CDR3 is 17 residues long. Trimming pared 4 bases from V and 5 bases from J, leaving 21 bases between. Germline CDR1 is SNHLY and CDR2 is FYNNEI.

A few counts support this clonotype. This chain connects TRBV7-9 to TRBJ1-2, with D possibly matching TRBD1 (5 bases). Germline V lookup: CDR1 SEHNR, CDR2 FQNEAQ (reference sequence). There are 14 residues in the CDR3. Trimming pared 5 bases from V and 3 bases from J, leaving 13 bases between. CDR3 sequence (DNA): TGTGCCAGCAGCACGCAGGGTAGTTACTATGGCTACACCTTC. Translation: CASSTQGSYYGYTF.

The chain couples TRBV29-1 to TRBJ2-2, with D tentatively TRBD1 (5 bases). The CDR3 length is 16 residues. Germline lookup yields CDR1 SQVTM and CDR2 ANQGSEA. The V gene lost 2 bases and the J gene lost 7 bases, with 20 bases spanning the gap. Here the CDR3 reads CSVEHKDSQTGGELFF. The CDR3 DNA sequence: TGCAGCGTTGAACATAAAGACAGCCAAACAGGCGGGGAGCTGTTTTTT.

The V and J genes are TRBV5-6 and TRBJ2-2; 7 bases are a match to TRBD2. The V gene end was trimmed by 2 bases and the J gene end by 2 bases; junction bases not matched to a gene: 3. There are 15 residues in the CDR3. CDR1 is SGHDT and CDR2 is YYEEEE in the germline V gene. CDR3 in amino acids: CASSFGTTNTGELFF. Here the CDR3 DNA reads TGTGCCAGCAGCTTCGGGACTACTAACACCGGGGAGCTGTTTTTT.

The chain couples TRBV20-1 to TRBJ2-1, with 8 bases lining up with TRBD2. V gave up 7 bases and J gave up 2 bases; unmatched junction bases: 7. This CDR3 has 14 residues. Germline V gene sequence: CDR1 DFQATT, CDR2 SNEGSKA (reference sequence). CDR3 region: CSGGGGPAYNEQFF. The CDR3 DNA sequence: TGCAGTGGGGGCGGGGGGCCCGCCTACAATGAGCAGTTCTTC.

This sequence joins TRBV20-1 and TRBJ2-1; D might be TRBD1 (5 bases). The CDR3 covers 14 residues. The germline V and J ends were trimmed by 7 bases and 4 bases, with 17 bases remaining between them. The germline gives CDR1 DFQATT, CDR2 SNEGSKA (reference sequence). The CDR3 nucleotides are TGCAGTGTTCAGCCCGCCTCAGGGTACAATGAGCAGTTCTTC. This translates into CSVQPASGYNEQFF.

In this sample, this clonotype turned up a few times. The chain links TRBV5-1 to TRBJ1-2; a possible D gene is TRBD1 (5 bases). CDR3 length: 14 residues. Germline CDR1 is SGHRS and CDR2 is YFSETQ. V lost 5 bases to trimming and J lost 4 bases, with 15 bases between them. The CDR3: CASSSDTQGYGYTF. The CDR3 DNA reads as TGCGCCAGCAGTTCAGATACGCAGGGCTATGGCTACACCTTC.

The chain carries TRBV6-2 or TRBV6-3 and TRBJ2-2; D may be TRBD2 (5 bases). V lost 5 bases, J lost 6 bases, and 13 bases lay in between. The germline gives CDR1 MNHEY, CDR2 SVGEGT. The length of the CDR3 is 14 residues. The CDR3 nucleotides read TGTGCCAGCAGTAGTGGACTCAGCCCCGGGGAGCTGTTTTTT. It translates to CASSSGLSPGELFF.

CDR3 in DNA: TGTGCCAGCAGTTCACGGAAGGCAGCTCAGCCCCAGCATTTT. It specifies CASSSRKAAQPQHF. The chain uses TRBV27 and TRBJ1-5; D unresolved. This CDR3 contains 14 residues. V was clipped by 4 bases and J by 6 bases, with 13 bases between them. CDR1 and CDR2 (germline): MNHEY, SMNVEV (reference sequence).

Note on this clonotype: One end of the junction varies from germline; a read error may be responsible. This chain links TRBV4-1 with TRBJ2-7; no definite D call. This CDR3 comprises 14 residues. From germline, CDR1 is MGHRA and CDR2 YSYEKL. DNA of the CDR3: TGCACCAGCAGCCAAGGCCCAGGAGTATACGAGCAGTACTTC. Translation: CTSSQGPGVYEQYF.

Comments on this clonotype: A much bigger clone sits one base away, suggesting this may be a read error. The rearrangement links TRBV7-2 to TRBJ2-6; no reliable D call. Germline V CDR1 and CDR2: SGHTA, FQGNSA. There are 12 residues in the CDR3. V was pared by 7 bases and J by 6 bases, with 7 bases between. The CDR3 bases are TGTGCCAGCAAGGCTGCGGCCAACGTCCTGACTTTC. Protein: CASKAAANVLTF.

This clonotype was counted a single time. The chain uses TRBV7-2 and TRBJ2-3, with a possible D match to TRBD2 (6 bases). Deletions cut 6 bases from V and 0 bases from J, with 19 bases between. CDR1 and CDR2 from the germline V gene are SGHTA and FQGNSA. This CDR3 is 17 amino acids long. The CDR3 spells CASRAGPGGASTDTQYF. CDR3 bases: TGTGCCAGCAGAGCAGGACCAGGAGGGGCTAGCACAGATACGCAGTATTTT. Full variable domain (outside the CDR3, taken from reference TRBV7-2 and TRBJ2-3): GAGVSQSPSNKVTEKGKDVELRCDPISGHTALYWYRQSLGQGLEFLIYFQGNSAPDKSGLPSDRFSAERTGGSVSTLTIQRTQQEDSAVYLCASRAGPGGASTDTQYFGPGTRLTVL.

This chain links TRBV6-4 with TRBJ2-1; D may be TRBD2 (7 bases). The CDR3 runs 14 residues. Germline-derived CDR1 and CDR2 are MRHNA and SNTAGT. The germline V and J ends were trimmed by 4 bases and 7 bases, with 14 bases remaining between them. The CDR3 spells CASSVGGPENEQFF. The CDR3 DNA reads as TGTGCCAGCAGTGTCGGGGGGCCGGAAAATGAGCAGTTCTTC.

The chain is built from TRBV4-1 and TRBJ1-2; TRBD1 matches at 8 bases. This CDR3 is 13 amino acids long. V lost 5 bases, J lost 6 bases, and 5 bases stayed unmatched. The germline CDR1 and CDR2 sequences are MGHRA and YSYEKL. CDR3 coding DNA: TGCGCCAGCAGCGCTAGGACAGGGAATGGCTACACCTTC. Its protein is CASSARTGNGYTF.

As to this clonotype: The conserved phenylalanine or tryptophan is not found at the CDR3 terminus, so this likely reflects a read error. The gene calls are TRBV29-1 and TRBJ2-2; 9 bases align to TRBD1. CDR1 is SQVTM and CDR2 is ANQGSEA in the germline V gene. This CDR3 spans 14 amino acids. With 7 bases clipped from V and 2 bases from J, the junction kept 5 bases outside the gene matches. DNA of the CDR3: TGCAGCGCAAAGACAGGGGGAAACACCGGGGAGCTGTTTTCT. Its translation: CSAKTGGNTGELFS.

The rearrangement joins TRBV28 to TRBJ2-1, with a weak D call TRBD2 (6 bases). Germline V lookup: CDR1 MDHEN, CDR2 SYDVKM. V was clipped by 6 bases and J by 9 bases, with 18 bases between them. CDR3 length: 14 amino acids. CDR3 sequence: CASRRASVRAEQFF. The CDR3 region has the DNA TGTGCCAGCAGAAGAGCTAGCGTCCGAGCTGAGCAGTTCTTC.